The 2 T cell receptor beta chains presented below share a single source sample, sequenced in a study of glioma-infiltrating T cells after dendritic cell vaccination. The time point: after dendritic cell vaccination, including at tumor progression/relapse. The data were produced by immunoSEQ multiplex PCR, yet TCRdb's version contains in-frame clones alone and is incomplete. Of roughly 60,000 clones in the sample, roughly nine tenths were seen once. Material: blood, obtained after dendritic cell vaccination. All receptors derive from a human donor with glioblastoma.

The CDR3: CASSFRGSGAYEQYF. CDR3 in DNA: TGTGCCAGCAGCTTTCGAGGTAGCGGGGCCTACGAGCAGTACTTC. This chain uses TRBV5-4 with TRBJ2-5; 8 nucleotides match TRBD2. The end of the DNA aligns better with TRBJ2-7, so the J call may be wrong. The CDR3 is 15 amino acids. Germline CDR1 is SGHNT and CDR2 is YYREEE (reference sequence).

The chain combines TRBV27 with TRBJ2-7; TRBD2 aligns across 8 bases. With 7 bases clipped from V and 7 bases from J, the junction kept 9 bases outside the gene matches. In germline, CDR1 is MNHEY, CDR2 SMNVEV (reference sequence). The CDR3 contains 13 residues. For the CDR3, the DNA is TGTGCCAGCACGGGAGGGGGGAGTGAGGAGCAGTACTTC. Encoded protein: CASTGGGSEEQYF.